This T cell receptor beta chain was sequenced during a study of blood T cell repertoires in COVID-19. Study background: The origin of the acute and convalescent COVID-19 samples was the United States, Italy and Spain. In each case, the material was cDNA or gDNA derived from T cells, B-cell-depleted T cells, or PBMCs.

The CDR3 runs to 16 residues. Germline V gene sequence: CDR1 LGHDT, CDR2 YNNKEL (reference sequence). V gave up 1 base and J gave up 3 bases, with 13 bases separating them. Original processing notes: Amplification of reference gene primers was used by the study to estimate nucleated cell counts. Assay used: immunoSEQ multiplex PCR; TCRdb lists only in-frame clones, some missing. V and J calls and clone size come straight from that table; D and trimming were deduced from the DNA. The data contain about 210,000 clones, about 91% of them seen just once; the ten biggest clones take up under 5.5%. The source is a woman aged 40 to 50 with acute or convalescent COVID-19. Sequenced: peripheral blood. This rearrangement joins TRBV3-1 (or the pseudogene TRBV3-2) to TRBJ1-5; D is possibly TRBD1 (5 bases). CDR3 sequence: CASSQVGGGFNQPQHF. Here the CDR3 DNA reads TGTGCCAGCAGCCAAGTCGGCGGGGGTTTCAATCAGCCCCAGCATTTT.